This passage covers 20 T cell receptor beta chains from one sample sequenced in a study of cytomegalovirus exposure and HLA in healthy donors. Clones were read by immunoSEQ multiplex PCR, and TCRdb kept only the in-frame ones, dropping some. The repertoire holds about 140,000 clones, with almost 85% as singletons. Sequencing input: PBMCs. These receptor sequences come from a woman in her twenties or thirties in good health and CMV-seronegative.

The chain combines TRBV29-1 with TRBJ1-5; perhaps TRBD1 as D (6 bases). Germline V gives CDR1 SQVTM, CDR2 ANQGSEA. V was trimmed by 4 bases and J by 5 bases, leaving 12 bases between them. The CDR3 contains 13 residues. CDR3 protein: CSVGLSGDQPQHF. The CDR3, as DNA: TGCAGCGTTGGATTGTCAGGGGATCAGCCCCAGCATTTT.

CDR3 DNA: TGTGCCAGCAGCTTTGGCAGCCAAGAGACCCAGTACTTC. Translating gives CASSFGSQETQYF. V usage is TRBV13 and J usage is TRBJ2-5; D not certain. Between the trimmed V and J ends, which lost 3 bases and 1 base, there was a span of 6 bases. This CDR3 contains 13 residues. Germline CDR1 is PRHDT and CDR2 is FYEKMQ (reference sequence).

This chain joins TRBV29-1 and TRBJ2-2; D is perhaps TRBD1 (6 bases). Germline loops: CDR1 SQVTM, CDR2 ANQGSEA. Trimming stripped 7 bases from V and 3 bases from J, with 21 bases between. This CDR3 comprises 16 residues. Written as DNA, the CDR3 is TGCAGCGCCGGCGAGGGGGTAGGGGCGGACACCGGGGAGCTGTTTTTT. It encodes CSAGEGVGADTGELFF.

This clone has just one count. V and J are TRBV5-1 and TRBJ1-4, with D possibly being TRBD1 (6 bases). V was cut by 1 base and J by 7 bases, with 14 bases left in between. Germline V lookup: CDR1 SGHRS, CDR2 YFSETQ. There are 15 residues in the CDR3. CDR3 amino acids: CASSLSGGRGEKLFF. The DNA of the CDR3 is TGCGCCAGCAGCTTGAGCGGGGGCAGGGGTGAAAAACTGTTTTTT.

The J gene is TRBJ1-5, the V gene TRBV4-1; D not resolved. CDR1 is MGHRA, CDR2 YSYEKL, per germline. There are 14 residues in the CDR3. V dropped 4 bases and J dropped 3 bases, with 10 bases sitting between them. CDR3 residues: CASSRDISNQPQHF. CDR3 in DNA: TGCGCCAGCAGCCGCGACATCTCCAATCAGCCCCAGCATTTT.

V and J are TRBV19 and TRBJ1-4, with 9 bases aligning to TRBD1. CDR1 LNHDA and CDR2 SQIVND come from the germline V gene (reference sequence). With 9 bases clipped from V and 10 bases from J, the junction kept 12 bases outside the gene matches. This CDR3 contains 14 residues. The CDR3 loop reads CASFGQGTARKLFF. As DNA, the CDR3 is TGTGCCAGCTTCGGACAGGGGACCGCGCGAAAACTGTTTTTT.

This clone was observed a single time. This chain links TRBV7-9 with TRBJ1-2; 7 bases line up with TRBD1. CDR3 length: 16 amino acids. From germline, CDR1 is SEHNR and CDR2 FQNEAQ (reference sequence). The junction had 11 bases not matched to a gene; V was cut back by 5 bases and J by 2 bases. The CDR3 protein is CASSRPNPQGNYGYTF. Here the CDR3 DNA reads TGTGCCAGCAGCCGACCAAACCCACAGGGGAACTATGGCTACACCTTC. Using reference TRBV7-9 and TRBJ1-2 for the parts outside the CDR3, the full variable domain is DTGVSQNPRHKITKRGQNVTFRCDPISEHNRLYWYRQTLGQGPEFLTYFQNEAQLEKSRLLSDRFSAERPKGSFSTLEIQRTEQGDSAMYLCASSRPNPQGNYGYTFGSGTRLTVV.

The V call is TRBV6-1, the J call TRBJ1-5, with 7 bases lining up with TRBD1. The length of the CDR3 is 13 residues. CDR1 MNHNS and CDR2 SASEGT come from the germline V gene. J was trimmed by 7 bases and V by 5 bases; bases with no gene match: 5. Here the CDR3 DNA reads TGTGCCAGCAGTCGGGACAGATGGCAGCCCCAGCATTTT. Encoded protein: CASSRDRWQPQHF.

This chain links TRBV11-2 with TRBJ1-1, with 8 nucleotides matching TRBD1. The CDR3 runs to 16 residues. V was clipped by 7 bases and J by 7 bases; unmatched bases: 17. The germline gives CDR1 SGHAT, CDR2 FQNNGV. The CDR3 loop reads CASTKRTGLRIDEAFF. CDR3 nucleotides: TGTGCCAGCACCAAACGGACAGGGTTAAGGATAGATGAAGCTTTCTTT.

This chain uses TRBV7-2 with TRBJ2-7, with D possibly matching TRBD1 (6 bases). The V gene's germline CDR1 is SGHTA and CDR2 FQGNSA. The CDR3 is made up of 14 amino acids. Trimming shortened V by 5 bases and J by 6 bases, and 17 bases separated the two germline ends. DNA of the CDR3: TGTGCCAGCAGCCGCGGGCAGGGGTTCAGCGAGCAGTACTTC. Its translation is CASSRGQGFSEQYF.

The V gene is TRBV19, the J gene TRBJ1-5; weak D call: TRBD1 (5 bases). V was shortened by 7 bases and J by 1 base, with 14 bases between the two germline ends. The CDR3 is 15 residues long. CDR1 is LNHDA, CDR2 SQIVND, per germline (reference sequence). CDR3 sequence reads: CASILGGGSNQPQHF. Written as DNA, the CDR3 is TGTGCCAGTATCCTTGGGGGAGGGAGCAATCAGCCCCAGCATTTT.

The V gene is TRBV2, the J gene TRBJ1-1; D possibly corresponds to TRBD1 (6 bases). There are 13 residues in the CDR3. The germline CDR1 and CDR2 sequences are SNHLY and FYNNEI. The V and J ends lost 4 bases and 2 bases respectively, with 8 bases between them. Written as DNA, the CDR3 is TGTGCCAGCAGTGGGACAGCTAACACTGAAGCTTTCTTT. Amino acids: CASSGTANTEAFF.

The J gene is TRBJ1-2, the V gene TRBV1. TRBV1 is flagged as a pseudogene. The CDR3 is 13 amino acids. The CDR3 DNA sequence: TGCACCAGCAGCCAACGGGGGAAGCTTAGCTACACCTTC. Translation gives CTSSQRGKLSYTF.

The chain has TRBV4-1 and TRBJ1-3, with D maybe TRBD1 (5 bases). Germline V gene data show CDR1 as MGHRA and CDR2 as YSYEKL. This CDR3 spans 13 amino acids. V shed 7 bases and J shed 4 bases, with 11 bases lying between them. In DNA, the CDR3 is TGCGCCAGCACCCTAGGGGCAGGAAACACCATATATTTT. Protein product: CASTLGAGNTIYF.

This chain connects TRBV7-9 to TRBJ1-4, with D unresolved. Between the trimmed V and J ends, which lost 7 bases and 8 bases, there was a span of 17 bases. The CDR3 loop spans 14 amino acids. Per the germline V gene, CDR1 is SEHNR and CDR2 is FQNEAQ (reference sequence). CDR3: CASTKPTGGEKLFF. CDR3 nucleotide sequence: TGTGCCAGCACCAAACCTACCGGCGGGGAAAAACTGTTTTTT.

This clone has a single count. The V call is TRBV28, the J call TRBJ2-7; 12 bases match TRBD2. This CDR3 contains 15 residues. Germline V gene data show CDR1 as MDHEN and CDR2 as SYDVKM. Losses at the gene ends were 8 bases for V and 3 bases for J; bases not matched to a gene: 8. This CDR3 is CASRGLAGSDYEQYF. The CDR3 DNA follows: TGTGCCAGCCGAGGACTAGCGGGGTCGGACTACGAGCAGTACTTC.

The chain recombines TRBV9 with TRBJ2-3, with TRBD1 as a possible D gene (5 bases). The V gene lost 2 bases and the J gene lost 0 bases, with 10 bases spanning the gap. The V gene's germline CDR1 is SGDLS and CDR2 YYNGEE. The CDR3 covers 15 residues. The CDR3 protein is CASSVSTVSTDTQYF. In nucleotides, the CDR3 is TGTGCCAGCAGCGTGTCGACAGTTAGCACAGATACGCAGTATTTT.

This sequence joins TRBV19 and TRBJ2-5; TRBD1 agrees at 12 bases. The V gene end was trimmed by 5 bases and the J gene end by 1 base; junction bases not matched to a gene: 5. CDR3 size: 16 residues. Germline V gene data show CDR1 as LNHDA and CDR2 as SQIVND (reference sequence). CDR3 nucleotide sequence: TGTGCCAGTAGTGGAGGGACAGGGGGCCCCCAAGAGACCCAGTACTTC. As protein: CASSGGTGGPQETQYF.

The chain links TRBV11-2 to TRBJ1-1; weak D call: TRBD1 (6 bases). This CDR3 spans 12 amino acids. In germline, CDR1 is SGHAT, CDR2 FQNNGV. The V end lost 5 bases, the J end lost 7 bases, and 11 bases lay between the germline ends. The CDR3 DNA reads TGTGCCAGCAGCCACGGGACACTTGAAGCTTTCTTT. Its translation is CASSHGTLEAFF.

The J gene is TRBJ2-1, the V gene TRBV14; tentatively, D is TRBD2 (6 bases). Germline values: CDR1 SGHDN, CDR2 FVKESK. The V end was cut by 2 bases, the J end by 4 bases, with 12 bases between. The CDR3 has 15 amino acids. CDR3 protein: CASSQRPSAYNEQFF. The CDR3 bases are TGTGCCAGCAGCCAAAGGCCTAGCGCGTACAATGAGCAGTTCTTC.